These 29 T cell receptor beta chains were sequenced from one sample in a study of technical replicates of blood from several donors (dated by TCRdb to 2016 to 2017). Library preparation used the immunoSEQ multiplex PCR assay. Imported from immuneACCESS, the table was reduced by TCRdb to in-frame sequences with V and J called. These copies leave out some clones; in studies compared against another copy, an unresolved V gene accounts for under half, and the cause of the remainder is not known. The sample has some 80,000 clones on record, nearly 97% of them singletons. Clones ranked in the top ten supply under 0.4% of the sample. Sequencing was done on a sample of T cells isolated from PBMCs. These TCRs come from a human donor in good health.

The gene calls are TRBV6-5 and TRBJ2-7; TRBD2 matches 10 bases. The J segment lost 5 bases and the V segment lost 5 bases, leaving 3 bases of the junction unmatched. CDR1 and CDR2 (germline): MNHEY, SVGAGI. There are 13 residues in the CDR3. The CDR3 region is CASSGAGGHEQYF. Here the CDR3 DNA reads TGTGCCAGCAGTGGAGCGGGAGGGCACGAGCAGTACTTC.

The rearrangement uses TRBV5-4 and TRBJ2-7; 9 bases agree with TRBD1. CDR3 length: 13 amino acids. From germline, CDR1 is SGHNT and CDR2 YYREEE (reference sequence). Trimming cost V 4 bases and J 3 bases; bases outside gene matches: 2. The CDR3 reads CASSRGQGYEQYF. Here the CDR3 DNA reads TGTGCCAGCAGCAGGGGACAGGGCTACGAGCAGTACTTC.

The chain uses TRBV5-1 and TRBJ2-3; D gene uncertain. The CDR3 extends over 12 amino acids. V lost 1 base and J lost 5, with 5 bases in between. From germline, CDR1 is SGHRS and CDR2 YFSETQ. CDR3 in amino acids: CASSLPRDTQYF. The CDR3 region has the DNA TGCGCCAGCAGCTTGCCCCGAGATACGCAGTATTTT. Variable domain in full (rest from reference TRBV5-1 and TRBJ2-3): KAGVTQTPRYLIKTRGQQVTLSCSPISGHRSVSWYQQTPGQGLQFLFEYFSETQRNKGNFPGRFSGRQFSNSRSEMNVSTLELGDSALYLCASSLPRDTQYFGPGTRLTVL.

The gene calls are TRBV7-9 and TRBJ2-1; 8 nucleotides line up with TRBD2. Germline V CDR1 and CDR2: SEHNR, FQNEAQ (reference sequence). Trimming removed 0 bases from V and 7 bases from J; junction bases left unmatched: 2. The CDR3 loop spans 14 amino acids. Here the CDR3 DNA reads TGTGCCAGCAGCTTAGCGCCTAGCGGGAATGAGCAGTTCTTC. Translation: CASSLAPSGNEQFF. Supplemented by reference TRBV7-9 and TRBJ2-1, the full variable domain reads DTGVSQNPRHKITKRGQNVTFRCDPISEHNRLYWYRQTLGQGPEFLTYFQNEAQLEKSRLLSDRFSAERPKGSFSTLEIQRTEQGDSAMYLCASSLAPSGNEQFFGPGTRLTVL.

The V call is TRBV7-2, the J call TRBJ2-7; 9 positions agree with TRBD1. Germline trimming cut 1 base from V and 6 bases from J; bases unmatched to any gene: 7. CDR1 SGHTA and CDR2 FQGNSA come from the germline V gene. This CDR3 comprises 15 residues. For the CDR3, the DNA is TGTGCCAGCAGCTTAGGCGGGACAGGGTGGCGCGAGCAGTACTTC. It yields the protein CASSLGGTGWREQYF.

The chain carries TRBV27 and TRBJ1-1; D remains ambiguous. CDR3 size: 13 residues. CDR1 MNHEY and CDR2 SMNVEV come from the germline V gene (reference sequence). The V and J ends lost 5 bases and 3 bases respectively, with 10 bases between them. CDR3 amino acids: CASSQIRYTEAFF. The CDR3 DNA sequence: TGTGCCAGCAGTCAAATCAGATACACTGAAGCTTTCTTT.

DNA of the CDR3: TGTGCCAGCAGCGTAGGACGGGATGAGGCTAACTATGGCTACACCTTC. Translated, it gives CASSVGRDEANYGYTF. The V and J genes are TRBV9 and TRBJ1-2; D not resolved. The CDR3 has 16 residues. Trimming took off 0 bases at V and 0 bases at J, with 12 bases between the two ends. Germline loops: CDR1 SGDLS, CDR2 YYNGEE.

This chain joins TRBV29-1 and TRBJ2-2; D may be TRBD2 (5 bases). The V end lost 4 bases, the J end lost 8 bases, and 11 bases lay between the germline ends. This CDR3 region has 12 residues. CDR1 and CDR2 from the germline V gene are SQVTM and ANQGSEA. The DNA of the CDR3 is TGCAGCGTTGGAGGGCCTGGGGGGGAGCTGTTTTTT. As protein: CSVGGPGGELFF.

This clone came up a few times. This sequence joins TRBV7-3 and TRBJ2-1; a possible D gene is TRBD2 (6 bases). Germline V gene sequence: CDR1 SGHTA, CDR2 FQGTGA. V lost 7 bases to trimming and J lost 6 bases, with 13 bases between them. This CDR3 is 13 amino acids long. CDR3 loop: CASTMGSGNEQFF. The CDR3 DNA sequence: TGTGCCAGCACCATGGGTAGCGGCAATGAGCAGTTCTTC.

This clone was found a few times. The chain joins TRBV11-3 to TRBJ2-3, with D possibly being TRBD2 (5 bases). Trimming removed 3 bases at V and 0 bases at J, with 10 bases between. Germline CDR1 SGHNT, CDR2 YENEEA. The CDR3 runs to 15 residues. DNA for the CDR3: TGTGCCAGCAGCTTCTTTGAGGGCAGCACAGATACGCAGTATTTT. The encoded protein is CASSFFEGSTDTQYF. Looking up the rest from reference TRBV11-3 and TRBJ2-3 gives the full variable domain: EAGVVQSPRYKIIEKKQPVAFWCNPISGHNTLYWYLQNLGQGPELLIRYENEEAVDDSQLPKDRFSAERLKGVDSTLKIQPAELGDSAVYLCASSFFEGSTDTQYFGPGTRLTVL.

The chain employs TRBV6-5 and TRBJ2-2; 12 bases are a match to TRBD1. Germline CDR1 MNHEY, CDR2 SVGAGI. The CDR3 contains 15 residues. The V and J ends lost 5 bases and 9 bases, in that order; junction bases with no gene match: 7. The CDR3 is CASSPGTGGLWELFF. The CDR3 DNA reads TGTGCCAGCAGTCCCGGGACAGGGGGCCTCTGGGAGCTGTTTTTT.

The chain carries TRBV6-5 and TRBJ1-5, with D hard to call. The V end was cut by 0 bases, the J end by 1 base, with 7 bases between. CDR3 length equals 15 residues. The germline V gene has CDR1 MNHEY and CDR2 SVGAGI. CDR3 bases: TGTGCCAGCAGTTACTCGCTAGGAAGCAATCAGCCCCAGCATTTT. It yields the protein CASSYSLGSNQPQHF.

The J gene is TRBJ2-2, the V gene TRBV9, with 8 bases that match TRBD1. Losses at the gene ends were 3 bases for V and 5 bases for J; bases not matched to a gene: 3. The CDR3 extends over 14 amino acids. Germline V gene sequence: CDR1 SGDLS, CDR2 YYNGEE. In nucleotides, the CDR3 is TGTGCCAGCAGCGAAAACAGGGGGACCGGGGAGCTGTTTTTT. It codes for CASSENRGTGELFF.

The rearrangement uses TRBV27 and TRBJ1-5; no definite D call. V was pared by 8 bases and J by 0 bases, with 8 bases between. The germline V gene has CDR1 MNHEY and CDR2 SMNVEV (reference sequence). The CDR3 is made up of 13 amino acids. CDR3 sequence reads: CASRVYSNQPQHF. CDR3 DNA: TGTGCCAGCCGGGTTTATAGCAATCAGCCCCAGCATTTT.

The rearrangement joins TRBV14 to TRBJ1-1; possibly TRBD1 for D (6 bases). The length of the CDR3 is 13 residues. Trimming shortened V by 3 bases and J by 1 base, and 6 bases separated the two germline ends. Germline CDR1 is SGHDN and CDR2 is FVKESK. The CDR3 nucleotides are TGTGCCAGCAGCCAGACAGGGAACACTGAAGCTTTCTTT. Translating it yields CASSQTGNTEAFF.

V and J are TRBV2 and TRBJ2-5; 7 nucleotides match TRBD1. Trimming cost V 4 bases and J 5 bases; bases outside gene matches: 7. CDR3 length: 14 amino acids. CDR1 is SNHLY and CDR2 is FYNNEI in the germline V gene. CDR3 residues: CASSGDREVETQYF. The CDR3 bases are TGTGCCAGCAGTGGAGACAGGGAAGTGGAGACCCAGTACTTC.

This clone came up once. V and J are TRBV19 and TRBJ2-7; 10 nucleotides align to TRBD2. This CDR3 spans 15 amino acids. V shed 5 bases and J 4 bases; nucleotides not matched to a gene: 8. Germline V gives CDR1 LNHDA, CDR2 SQIVND (reference sequence). CDR3 DNA: TGTGCCAGTAGTTCCCTAGCGGGGGAAGATTACGAGCAGTACTTC. Translation: CASSSLAGEDYEQYF.

The CDR3 sequence: CASQGDTDTQYF. CDR3 bases: TGTGCCAGTCAGGGGGACACAGATACGCAGTATTTT. The chain is built from TRBV6-1 and TRBJ2-3; the match to TRBD1 covers 7 bases. The germline V gene has CDR1 MNHNS and CDR2 SASEGT. This CDR3 is built from 12 residues. V lost 9 bases, J lost 2 bases, and 2 bases stayed unmatched.

This chain uses TRBV4-3 with TRBJ2-1; tentative D call: TRBD1 (5 bases). CDR3 size: 18 residues. The germline V gene has CDR1 LGHNA and CDR2 YSLEER. Trimming removed 1 base from V and 2 bases from J, with 18 bases in between. The CDR3 nucleotides read TGCGCCAGCAGCCAAGCCCTCAAAACAGGCATAACCTACAATGAGCAGTTCTTC. It encodes CASSQALKTGITYNEQFF.

The J gene is TRBJ2-5, the V gene TRBV29-1; 7 positions agree with TRBD2. J lost 2 bases, V lost 6 bases, and 0 bases had no gene match. Germline V gene data show CDR1 as SQVTM and CDR2 as ANQGSEA. The CDR3 runs to 11 residues. The CDR3 protein is CSVGGQETQYF. The CDR3 DNA sequence: TGCAGCGTCGGGGGGCAAGAGACCCAGTACTTC.

The chain's CDR3 is CASSVGSGTYNEQFF. As DNA, the CDR3 is TGTGCCAGCAGCGTAGGGAGCGGGACTTACAATGAGCAGTTCTTC. The chain employs TRBV9 and TRBJ2-1; 7 bases are shared with TRBD2. Germline V gene sequence: CDR1 SGDLS, CDR2 YYNGEE. CDR3 length equals 15 residues. The trim removed 0 bases at V and 4 bases at J, leaving 4 bases unmatched.

The genes are TRBV9 and TRBJ1-1; perhaps TRBD1 as D (5 bases). This CDR3 contains 15 residues. Per the germline V gene, CDR1 is SGDLS and CDR2 is YYNGEE. V gave up 3 bases and J gave up 1 base, with 13 bases separating them. The CDR3 DNA reads TGTGCCAGCAGCGAGGAGGGGACGCCGAACACTGAAGCTTTCTTT. This translates into CASSEEGTPNTEAFF.

The CDR3 DNA is TGTGCCAGTAGCTGGGACGTCGGGACTTACGAGCAGTACTTC. Its translation: CASSWDVGTYEQYF. The chain couples TRBV19 to TRBJ2-7, with a weak D call TRBD2 (6 bases). V was clipped by 6 bases and J by 4 bases, with 16 bases between them. The germline CDR1 and CDR2 sequences are LNHDA and SQIVND (reference sequence). This CDR3 has 14 residues.

The gene calls are TRBV15 and TRBJ2-7; 7 positions match TRBD2. Germline CDR1 reads LNHNV; CDR2 reads YYDKDF (reference sequence). The length of the CDR3 is 16 residues. Trimming removed 0 bases from V and 2 bases from J; junction bases left unmatched: 7. The CDR3 bases are TGTGCCACCAGCAGAGATAAGTTGGGGAGGGCCTACGAGCAGTACTTC. This translates into CATSRDKLGRAYEQYF.

This chain uses TRBV11-2 with TRBJ2-2; TRBD1 matches 8 bases. Losses at the gene ends were 2 bases for V and 7 bases for J; bases not matched to a gene: 6. CDR1 and CDR2 from the germline V gene are SGHAT and FQNNGV. CDR3 length equals 15 residues. The CDR3 sequence is CASSLSRGPSGELFF. CDR3 bases: TGTGCCAGCAGCTTATCCAGGGGGCCTAGCGGGGAGCTGTTTTTT.

The V gene is TRBV29-1, the J gene TRBJ2-3, with 10 bases aligning to TRBD1. V lost 6 bases, J lost 3 bases, and 9 bases stayed unmatched. Germline V gene sequence: CDR1 SQVTM, CDR2 ANQGSEA. The CDR3 has 15 amino acids. Here the CDR3 reads CSVTLGQGGTDTQYF. CDR3 sequence (DNA): TGCAGCGTCACCCTAGGACAGGGGGGGACAGATACGCAGTATTTT.

CDR3 DNA: TGTGCCAGCAGCTTAGAGAGACAGGGGCATCAGCCCCAGCATTTT. It translates to CASSLERQGHQPQHF. V and J are TRBV7-2 and TRBJ1-5; the match to TRBD1 covers 8 bases. This CDR3 spans 15 amino acids. Trimming at V came to 1 base and at J to 5 bases, leaving 4 bases not matched to a gene. Germline V lookup: CDR1 SGHTA, CDR2 FQGNSA.

The chain links TRBV12-5 to TRBJ2-3; D is possibly TRBD2 (5 bases). V lost 6 bases, J lost 4 bases, and 5 bases lay in between. The CDR3 covers 11 residues. Germline values: CDR1 LGHNT, CDR2 FRNRAP. The CDR3 spells CASGRADTQYF. The CDR3 nucleotides read TGTGCTAGTGGGAGGGCAGATACGCAGTATTTT. Together with reference TRBV12-5 and TRBJ2-3, the CDR3 gives the full variable domain: DARVTQTPRHKVTEMGQEVTMRCQPILGHNTVFWYRQTMMQGLELLAYFRNRAPLDDSGMPKDRFSAEMPDATLATLKIQPSEPRDSAVYFCASGRADTQYFGPGTRLTVL.

The CDR3 bases are TGTGCCAGCAGCCCAAGGTTGGGGACACTAACTCCCATATATTTT. Translated, it gives CASSPRLGTLTPIYF. The genes are TRBV28 and TRBJ1-3; weak D call: TRBD1 (6 bases). V was pared by 6 bases and J by 11 bases, with 23 bases between. The CDR3 has 15 residues. CDR1 MDHEN and CDR2 SYDVKM come from the germline V gene.